This TCR beta chain is from a study of CD8+CD57+ T cells in acquired aplastic anemia. Study details: Sorted CD4+ and CD8+ cells yielded DNA averaging around 3.5 ug.

Profiles of TCR beta VDJ and CDR3 were generated from a genomic DNA template. A single record per CDR3 protein comes from TCRdb applying MiXCR to the reads. The sample has approximately 380,000 distinct CDR3 sequences, 65% to 80% seen once. To note about this clonotype: Germline and junction disagree at one end, which may indicate a read error.

The CDR3 loop spans 14 amino acids. Germline V lookup: CDR1 SGHVS, CDR2 FQNEAQ. This chain joins TRBV7-8 and TRBJ1-4; 10 nucleotides match TRBD1. The sequenced material came from sorted CD4+, CD8+, or CD8+CD57+ T cells (not recorded which) from PBMCs. The receptor comes from a human donor in good health, serving as a control. The CDR3: CASSPGQGNENLFF. DNA for the CDR3: TGTGCCAGCAGCCCGGGACAGGGGAATGAAAACCTGTTTTTT.